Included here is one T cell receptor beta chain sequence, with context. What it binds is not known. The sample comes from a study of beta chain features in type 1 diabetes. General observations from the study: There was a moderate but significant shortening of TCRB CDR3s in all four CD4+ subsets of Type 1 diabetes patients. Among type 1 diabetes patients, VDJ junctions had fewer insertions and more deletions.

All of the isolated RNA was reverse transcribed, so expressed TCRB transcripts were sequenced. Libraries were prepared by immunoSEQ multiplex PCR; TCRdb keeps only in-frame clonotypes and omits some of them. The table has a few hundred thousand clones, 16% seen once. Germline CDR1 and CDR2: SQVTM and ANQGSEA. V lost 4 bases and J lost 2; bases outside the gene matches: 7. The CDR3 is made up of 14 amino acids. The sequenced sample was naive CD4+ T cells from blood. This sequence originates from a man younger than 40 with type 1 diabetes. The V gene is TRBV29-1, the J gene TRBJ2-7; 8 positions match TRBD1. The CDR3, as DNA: TGCAGCGTTGTGGGACAGGTTACGACCTACGAGCAGTACTTC. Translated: CSVVGQVTTYEQYF.